The subject of this entry is one TCR beta chain. This entry belongs to a study of blood T cell repertoires in COVID-19. At the level of the study: Specimens from acute and convalescent COVID-19 originated in the United States, Italy and Spain.

As originally analysed: Amplification with reference gene primers provided the estimates of nucleated cell counts. The assay was immunoSEQ multiplex PCR, and TCRdb's table has in-frame clones only and misses some. V and J calls and clone size come straight from that table; D and trimming were deduced from the DNA. Among about 270,000 clones listed, about 90% were seen once. CDR1 SGHRS and CDR2 YFSETQ come from the germline V gene. V lost 4 bases, J lost 7 bases, and 13 bases stayed unmatched. This CDR3 has 16 amino acids. This TCR derives from a woman in her twenties or thirties with COVID-19, enrolled during active disease. The sample taken for sequencing was peripheral blood. V and J are TRBV5-1 and TRBJ2-1, with 8 positions matching TRBD1. The CDR3 sequence is CASSPGGAGLLNEQFF. For the CDR3, the DNA is TGCGCCAGCAGCCCAGGGGGCGCCGGGTTATTAAATGAGCAGTTCTTC.